A single sample is the source of the 27 T cell receptor beta chains below, sequenced in a study of Ad26.COV2.S vaccination and SARS-CoV-2 variants. Repertoires were generated with immunoSEQ multiplex PCR, while TCRdb's copy carries only in-frame clones and drops some. The data hold more than 300,000 clones, with roughly 84% observed a single time. The treatment denotes: some 19 received Ad26.COV2.S at low or high dose, single or two shots; 5 received placebo; per-sample allocation not given. Day 63 following the first vaccine or placebo injection was when the samples were taken. The material sequenced was peripheral blood, taken in a trial of Ad26.COV2.S vaccine versus placebo. These receptors originate from a person aged 18-65 years who received the Ad26.COV2.S COVID-19 vaccine or a placebo.

The chain joins TRBV6-6 to TRBJ2-7; a possible D gene is TRBD2 (7 bases). Between the trimmed V and J ends, which lost 6 bases and 4 bases, there was a span of 19 bases. Germline V gene data show CDR1 as MNHNY and CDR2 as SVGAGI (reference sequence). The CDR3 is 15 residues long. CDR3 bases: TGTGCCAGCAGGTTGGCGGGCGGGGGCGGATACGAGCAGTACTTC. Amino acid sequence: CASRLAGGGGYEQYF.

This clone has only a few counts. The chain joins TRBV30 to TRBJ2-4; 13 positions agree with TRBD2. V lost 2 bases and J lost 1; bases outside the gene matches: 14. The CDR3 is made up of 20 amino acids. The germline gives CDR1 GTSNPN, CDR2 SVGIG (reference sequence). The CDR3 region has the DNA TGTGCCTGGAGTCCCCGACTAGCGGGGGGTGGTACGAGGGCCAAAAACATTCAGTACTTC. This sequence encodes CAWSPRLAGGGTRAKNIQYF.

The CDR3: CASSFLAGTDTQYF. The CDR3, as DNA: TGCGCCAGCAGCTTCTTAGCGGGGACAGATACGCAGTATTTT. The chain carries TRBV5-1 and TRBJ2-3, with 8 bases aligning to TRBD2. V shed 2 bases and J 3 bases; nucleotides not matched to a gene: 2. Germline lookup yields CDR1 SGHRS and CDR2 YFSETQ. The length of the CDR3 is 14 residues.

V usage is TRBV9 and J usage is TRBJ2-3; no firm D call. Germline V lookup: CDR1 SGDLS, CDR2 YYNGEE. V lost 4 bases to trimming and J lost 8 bases, with 11 bases between them. The CDR3 runs to 12 residues. The CDR3 DNA reads TGTGCCAGCAGCCCATCCCCTGGTACGCAGTATTTT. This codes for CASSPSPGTQYF.

The rearrangement links TRBV7-8 to TRBJ2-5, with TRBD2 matching over 8 bases. CDR1 SGHVS and CDR2 FQNEAQ come from the germline V gene. The CDR3 runs to 17 residues. J lost 1 base, V lost 0 bases, and 7 bases had no gene match. In nucleotides, the CDR3 is TGTGCCAGCAGCTTAGCGATGAGCGGGAGAGTCCAAGAGACCCAGTACTTC. Amino acids: CASSLAMSGRVQETQYF.

The rearrangement links TRBV7-9 to TRBJ2-5; tentatively, D is TRBD1 (6 bases). Trimming shortened V by 3 bases and J by 4 bases, and 12 bases separated the two germline ends. The CDR3 has 14 amino acids. Germline loops: CDR1 SEHNR, CDR2 FQNEAQ (reference sequence). The CDR3 here is CASSLVNRAETQYF. The DNA of the CDR3 is TGTGCCAGCAGCTTGGTGAACAGGGCAGAGACCCAGTACTTC.

This chain uses TRBV23-1 with TRBJ2-5; TRBD2 is a possible D gene (5 bases). TRBV23-1 is placed among ORFs of uncertain function. Trimming cost V 0 bases and J 4 bases, with 18 bases left between them. The CDR3 has 17 amino acids. The CDR3 reads CASSQSSPPLGRETQYF. In DNA, the CDR3 is TGCGCCAGCAGTCAATCTAGTCCCCCCCTGGGGAGAGAGACCCAGTACTTC.

The chain is built from TRBV6-5 and TRBJ1-3, with D perhaps TRBD1 (5 bases). The V and J ends lost 9 bases and 0 bases respectively, with 9 bases between them. Germline CDR1 reads MNHEY; CDR2 reads SVGAGI. The CDR3 is 13 residues long. CDR3 residues: CASRQISGNTIYF. The DNA for the CDR3 is TGTGCCAGTAGACAGATCTCTGGAAACACCATATATTTT.

This clone appeared a single time. The chain links TRBV18 to TRBJ1-5, with TRBD1 as a possible D gene (6 bases). The germline V and J ends were trimmed by 2 bases and 7 bases, with 9 bases remaining between them. This CDR3 region has 13 residues. Germline V gives CDR1 KGHSH, CDR2 LQKENI. The CDR3 nucleotides are TGTGCCAGCTCACCAGGGCAGGGGCAGCCCCAGCATTTT. Translated, it gives CASSPGQGQPQHF.

The chain joins TRBV29-1 to TRBJ2-1; 8 bases align to TRBD1. The J segment lost 9 bases and the V segment lost 3 bases, leaving 13 bases of the junction unmatched. This CDR3 is 15 amino acids long. CDR1 is SQVTM, CDR2 ANQGSEA, per germline. The CDR3 is CSVEVGQGSLGEQFF. In DNA form, the CDR3 reads TGCAGCGTTGAGGTAGGACAGGGTTCGTTGGGTGAGCAGTTCTTC.

The rearrangement uses TRBV6-5 and TRBJ1-5; no definite D call. CDR1 is MNHEY and CDR2 is SVGAGI in the germline V gene. Trimming left V 8 bases short and J 2 bases short, with 10 bases between. The CDR3 is 13 amino acids. The DNA of the CDR3 is TGTGCCAGCGGAAAGGGTGGCAATCAGCCCCAGCATTTT. Translation: CASGKGGNQPQHF.

The V call is TRBV9, the J call TRBJ2-5; TRBD1 agrees at 9 bases. Losses at the gene ends were 0 bases for V and 4 bases for J; bases not matched to a gene: 7. CDR3 size: 16 residues. In germline, CDR1 is SGDLS, CDR2 YYNGEE. The CDR3 DNA follows: TGTGCCAGCAGCGTAGGGACAGGGGTGACCGGAGAGACCCAGTACTTC. Translating gives CASSVGTGVTGETQYF.

The V and J genes are TRBV28 and TRBJ2-5; 12 positions match TRBD1. The CDR3 contains 15 residues. The V gene end was trimmed by 8 bases and the J gene end by 1 base; junction bases not matched to a gene: 5. Germline assignment: CDR1 MDHEN and CDR2 SYDVKM. CDR3: CASWRDRGRQETQYF. The CDR3 nucleotides are TGTGCCAGCTGGAGGGACAGGGGGCGCCAAGAGACCCAGTACTTC.

V is TRBV7-2 and J is TRBJ2-4, with 9 positions matching TRBD1. Per the germline V gene, CDR1 is SGHTA and CDR2 is FQGNSA. V shed 5 bases and J 0 bases; nucleotides not matched to a gene: 2. The CDR3 runs to 15 residues. In DNA form, the CDR3 reads TGTGCCAGCAGCGGACAGGGGCTAGCCAAAAACATTCAGTACTTC. This encodes CASSGQGLAKNIQYF. The variable domain in full, with the rest retrieved from reference TRBV7-2 and TRBJ2-4, is GAGVSQSPSNKVTEKGKDVELRCDPISGHTALYWYRQSLGQGLEFLIYFQGNSAPDKSGLPSDRFSAERTGGSVSTLTIQRTQQEDSAVYLCASSGQGLAKNIQYFGAGTRLSVL.

The chain combines TRBV6-1 with TRBJ2-1; D ambiguous. Germline V gene data show CDR1 as MNHNS and CDR2 as SASEGT. Between the trimmed V and J ends, which lost 2 bases and 9 bases, there was a span of 11 bases. This CDR3 region has 13 residues. The CDR3 reads CASSEKESGEQFF. DNA of the CDR3: TGTGCCAGCAGTGAAAAGGAGTCAGGTGAGCAGTTCTTC.

The J gene is TRBJ1-6, the V gene TRBV30; D is possibly TRBD1 (6 bases). Germline CDR1 reads GTSNPN; CDR2 reads SVGIG (reference sequence). This CDR3 contains 14 residues. V dropped 4 bases and J dropped 5 bases, with 12 bases sitting between them. CDR3 sequence: CAWNSQGNNSPLHF. For the CDR3, the DNA is TGTGCCTGGAACTCGCAGGGGAATAATTCACCCCTCCACTTT. Full variable domain (rest looked up from reference TRBV30 and TRBJ1-6): SQTIHQWPATLVQPVGSPLSLECTVEGTSNPNLYWYRQAAGRGLQLLFYSVGIGQISSEVPQNLSASRPQDRQFILSSKKLLLSDSGFYLCAWNSQGNNSPLHFGNGTRLTVT.

This clone has only one observation. V usage is TRBV19 and J usage is TRBJ2-3; 9 bases align to TRBD2. The V gene's germline CDR1 is LNHDA and CDR2 SQIVND (reference sequence). The V segment lost 5 bases and the J segment 1 base; nucleotides outside the gene matches: 7. There are 16 residues in the CDR3. In DNA, the CDR3 is TGTGCCAGTAGTCCACTTCAGCGGGGGGGCACAGATACGCAGTATTTT. Encoded protein: CASSPLQRGGTDTQYF.

This clone was seen a handful of times. The chain is built from TRBV9 and TRBJ2-3; perhaps TRBD1 as D (6 bases). Deletions cut 3 bases from V and 5 bases from J, with 10 bases between. Germline assignment: CDR1 SGDLS and CDR2 YYNGEE. This CDR3 has 13 amino acids. The chain's CDR3 is CASSGQDLDTQYF. As DNA, the CDR3 is TGTGCCAGCAGCGGACAGGATTTAGATACGCAGTATTTT.

This clone was found once. The gene calls are TRBV24-1 and TRBJ1-1; possible D gene TRBD1, 6 bases. V lost 9 bases, J lost 1 base, and 11 bases lay in between. The CDR3 covers 13 residues. From germline, CDR1 is KGHDR and CDR2 SFDVKD. The CDR3 spells CATERGRNTEAFF. The CDR3 region has the DNA TGTGCCACCGAAAGGGGGAGGAACACTGAAGCTTTCTTT.

The rearrangement uses TRBV2 and TRBJ1-5, with D perhaps matching TRBD1 (5 bases). V gave up 8 bases and J gave up 0 bases, with 11 bases separating them. The CDR3 contains 14 residues. Germline V gives CDR1 SNHLY, CDR2 FYNNEI. CDR3 DNA: TGTGCCAGCGAGGAGACAGATAGCAATCAGCCCCAGCATTTT. This codes for CASEETDSNQPQHF.

The chain couples TRBV5-1 to TRBJ2-5; TRBD1 aligns across 9 bases. Germline CDR1 is SGHRS and CDR2 is YFSETQ. The CDR3 sequence is 17 residues long. After removal of 0 bases from V and 3 bases from J, the junction contained 9 bases not matched to a gene. The DNA for the CDR3 is TGCGCCAGCAGCTTGGTAGGGACAGGGAGAGGGGAAGAGACCCAGTACTTC. This sequence encodes CASSLVGTGRGEETQYF.

CDR3: CASSIQGRNQPQHF. For the CDR3, the DNA is TGTGCCAGTAGTATTCAGGGACGCAATCAGCCCCAGCATTTT. V usage is TRBV19 and J usage is TRBJ1-5, with D possibly being TRBD1 (5 bases). This CDR3 contains 14 residues. The V end was cut by 3 bases, the J end by 2 bases, with 8 bases between. CDR1 is LNHDA, CDR2 SQIVND, per germline (reference sequence).

This clone was observed once. The chain uses TRBV11-2 and TRBJ1-2; no definite D call. From germline, CDR1 is SGHAT and CDR2 FQNNGV. This CDR3 has 16 amino acids. The V gene lost 4 bases and the J gene lost 2 bases, with 17 bases spanning the gap. CDR3 DNA sequence: TGTGCCAGCAGCTCCTTAGGGCGCGCGTTGAACTATGGCTACACCTTC. Translated: CASSSLGRALNYGYTF.

This chain links TRBV30 with TRBJ1-1; D gene unclear. V dropped 3 bases and J dropped 4 bases, with 12 bases sitting between them. The CDR3 loop spans 13 amino acids. Germline V gene lookup returns CDR1 GTSNPN and CDR2 SVGIG (reference sequence). The CDR3 coding sequence is TGTGCCTGGAGCAGAGTTAGCGGCACTGAAGCTTTCTTT. This encodes CAWSRVSGTEAFF.

Here the CDR3 DNA reads TGTGCCAGCAGCGTAGCGGACAGTCACTACAATGAGCAGTTCTTC. This translates into CASSVADSHYNEQFF. The chain carries TRBV9 and TRBJ2-1; TRBD1 is a possible D gene (6 bases). Germline CDR1 SGDLS, CDR2 YYNGEE. This CDR3 comprises 15 residues. Trimming took off 0 bases at V and 3 bases at J, with 10 bases between the two ends.

The CDR3 DNA reads TGCGCCAGCAGCCAATCACTAGATTTCACAGATACGCAGTATTTT. It yields the protein CASSQSLDFTDTQYF. This rearrangement joins TRBV4-3 to TRBJ2-3, with D possibly matching TRBD2 (5 bases). From germline, CDR1 is LGHNA and CDR2 YSLEER. Trimming stripped 2 bases from V and 2 bases from J, with 11 bases between. The CDR3 is 15 amino acids.

The chain uses TRBV7-6 and TRBJ2-7, with a possible D match to TRBD2 (5 bases). Germline values: CDR1 SGHVS, CDR2 FNYEAQ. CDR3 length: 15 amino acids. Trimming took 3 bases from V and 1 from J, leaving 13 bases between them. The CDR3 loop is CASSFQLRGSYEQYF. The CDR3 region has the DNA TGTGCCAGCAGCTTCCAACTCCGGGGTTCCTACGAGCAGTACTTC.